This T cell receptor beta chain was sequenced for a study of cytomegalovirus exposure and HLA in healthy donors. Findings and limits, study-wide: The classifier, whose performance was assessed in both the original and validation cohorts, reportedly diagnosed cytomegalovirus status with high specificity and sensitivity. The availability of immune exposure information extended only to CMV serostatus. DRB1 had the most TCR associations and HLA-C the fewest, a later analysis found, with rates varying by HLA locus.

PCR used 60 Vbeta primers and 13 Jbeta primers. The repertoire was sequenced with immunoSEQ multiplex PCR; TCRdb's copy has only in-frame clones and lacks some. The data show more than 50,000 clones, 60% to 80% seen once. Comments on this clone: Its antigen is unknown.

The V gene's germline CDR1 is SGHVS and CDR2 FNYEAQ. The CDR3 loop spans 14 amino acids. V dropped 5 bases and J dropped 3 bases, with 13 bases sitting between them. The sequenced sample consisted of PBMCs. The origin of this receptor is a female donor in good health and CMV-seronegative. The chain is built from TRBV7-6 and TRBJ1-2; maybe TRBD1 (6 bases). The CDR3 DNA reads TGTGCCAGCAGCCCCCAACAGGGTGACTATGGCTACACCTTC. Residues: CASSPQQGDYGYTF. Supplemented by reference TRBV7-6 and TRBJ1-2, the full variable domain reads GAGVSQSPRYKVTKRGQDVALRCDPISGHVSLYWYRQALGQGPEFLTYFNYEAQQDKSGLPNDRFSAERPEGSISTLTIQRTEQRDSAMYRCASSPQQGDYGYTFGSGTRLTVV.